A single sample is the source of the 19 T cell receptor beta chains below, sequenced in a study of vaccination and CD4 T cells after COVID-19. Sequenced with the Oncomine TCR Beta short-read assay was DNA taken from cultured CD4+ T cells. TCRdb passed the PCR reads through MiXCR, listing each CDR3 protein once. In the table there are around 17,000 distinct CDR3 sequences, 35% to 40% of which are singletons. Treatment here: approximately 10-day PBMC culture with coronavirus spike peptide pools or control peptides (ViraFEST assay). These receptors have no known antigen. The source material was CD4+ T cells from blood, cultured in vitro. These receptors were taken from a human donor who had recovered from COVID-19.

This chain links TRBV6-2 or TRBV6-3 with TRBJ2-3; TRBD2 matches 11 bases. Germline CDR1 and CDR2: MNHEY and SVGEGT. The CDR3 loop spans 16 amino acids. Trimming at V came to 5 bases and at J to 7 bases, leaving 11 bases not matched to a gene. CDR3: CASSPFSGTSGNTQYF. CDR3 sequence (DNA): TGTGCCAGCAGTCCCTTCTCCGGGACTAGCGGAAATACGCAGTATTTT.

This clonotype was seen more than once but under ten times. The V gene is TRBV27, the J gene TRBJ2-7; a weak D match, TRBD2 (6 bases). The CDR3 has 14 residues. V dropped 6 bases and J dropped 5 bases, with 17 bases sitting between them. Germline CDR1 and CDR2: MNHEY and SMNVEV (reference sequence). CDR3 in amino acids: CASRIAVSPHEQYF. The CDR3 DNA is TGTGCCAGCAGAATAGCGGTGAGCCCCCACGAGCAGTACTTC.

This chain links TRBV30 with TRBJ2-3; the match to TRBD1 covers 7 bases. Germline V gives CDR1 GTSNPN, CDR2 SVGIG (reference sequence). Trimming removed 7 bases from V and 3 bases from J; junction bases left unmatched: 13. The CDR3 covers 15 residues. The CDR3 DNA reads as TGTGCCTCTTCGGAGAGGGGGCTGGGAACAGATACGCAGTATTTT. This codes for CASSERGLGTDTQYF.

The chain couples TRBV20-1 to TRBJ2-3; 10 nucleotides align to TRBD2. CDR3 length: 14 residues. J was trimmed by 3 bases and V by 3 bases; bases with no gene match: 3. Germline CDR1 and CDR2: DFQATT and SNEGSKA (reference sequence). CDR3 nucleotides: TGCAGTGCTAGGCCTAGCGGGAGTACAGATACGCAGTATTTT. Its protein is CSARPSGSTDTQYF.

The rearrangement joins TRBV4-2 to TRBJ2-3; 11 nucleotides agree with TRBD2. This CDR3 comprises 15 residues. CDR1 is LGHNA, CDR2 YNFKEQ, per germline. The ends lost 4 bases at V and 3 bases at J; junction bases unmatched: 3. The CDR3 sequence: CASSPLAGGTDTQYF. The CDR3 bases are TGTGCCAGCAGCCCGTTAGCGGGAGGGACAGATACGCAGTATTTT.

V gene TRBV27 combines with J gene TRBJ2-1; D unresolved. The CDR3 runs to 20 residues. V was cut by 2 bases and J by 2 bases, with 25 bases left in between. Germline V gene lookup returns CDR1 MNHEY and CDR2 SMNVEV (reference sequence). The CDR3 nucleotides read TGTGCCAGCAGTTTACGGGCACGCATGTTCGGGCACAGCACCTACAATGAGCAGTTCTTC. The encoded protein is CASSLRARMFGHSTYNEQFF.

V and J are TRBV4-3 and TRBJ1-3, with D hard to call. V was cut by 1 base and J by 0 bases, with 7 bases left in between. CDR1 is LGHNA and CDR2 is YSLEER in the germline V gene. The CDR3 loop spans 15 amino acids. CDR3 bases: TGCGCCAGCAGCCAAGGGTTAAGCTCTGGAAACACCATATATTTT. Translation gives CASSQGLSSGNTIYF.

This clonotype turned up a few times. This chain joins TRBV29-1 and TRBJ1-1; D not resolved. The CDR3 extends over 9 amino acids. Trimming took off 6 bases at V and 6 bases at J, with 5 bases between the two ends. The germline V gene has CDR1 SQVTM and CDR2 ANQGSEA. The CDR3 is CSVESEAFF. The CDR3 DNA reads TGCAGCGTCGAATCTGAAGCTTTCTTT.

DNA for the CDR3: TGTGCCAGCAGCCAATCTAGCGGGAGCTCCGAGCAGTACTTC. Translation: CASSQSSGSSEQYF. The chain uses TRBV14 and TRBJ2-7; 10 nucleotides line up with TRBD2. V gave up 2 bases and J gave up 6 bases; unmatched junction bases: 4. Looked up from germline, CDR1 is SGHDN and CDR2 is FVKESK. CDR3 length: 14 residues.

The V and J genes are TRBV7-2 and TRBJ1-2; the D gene is possibly TRBD1 (5 bases). Germline V gene lookup returns CDR1 SGHTA and CDR2 FQGNSA. The ends were cut back, 4 bases at V and 5 bases at J, with 11 bases in the middle. The CDR3 sequence is 13 residues long. The CDR3 DNA sequence: TGTGCCAGCAGCTCCGGGACGGCGTATGGCTACACCTTC. Translated, it gives CASSSGTAYGYTF.

V usage is TRBV19 and J usage is TRBJ2-3; 10 bases agree with TRBD1. The CDR3 totals 14 residues. Germline lookup yields CDR1 LNHDA and CDR2 SQIVND (reference sequence). The J segment lost 5 bases and the V segment lost 3 bases, leaving 2 bases of the junction unmatched. The CDR3: CASSMGQGLDTQYF. CDR3 nucleotide sequence: TGTGCCAGTAGTATGGGACAGGGGTTAGATACGCAGTATTTT. The variable domain in full, completed from reference TRBV19 and TRBJ2-3, reads DGGITQSPKYLFRKEGQNVTLSCEQNLNHDAMYWYRQDPGQGLRLIYYSQIVNDFQKGDIAEGYSVSREKKESFPLTVTSAQKNPTAFYLCASSMGQGLDTQYFGPGTRLTVL.

This clonotype was picked up a small number of times. The chain recombines TRBV7-2 with TRBJ1-4; D is uncertain. CDR3 length equals 14 residues. The germline V gene has CDR1 SGHTA and CDR2 FQGNSA. Trimming stripped 1 base from V and 8 bases from J, with 11 bases between. The CDR3 protein is CASSLGPGGEKLFF. In nucleotides, the CDR3 is TGTGCCAGCAGCTTAGGTCCAGGAGGGGAAAAACTGTTTTTT.

The J gene is TRBJ1-4, the V gene TRBV19; D is ambiguous. V lost 6 bases and J lost 5, with 10 bases in between. This CDR3 region has 13 residues. The germline V gene encodes CDR1 LNHDA and CDR2 SQIVND (reference sequence). This chain's CDR3 is CASREQGNEKLFF. CDR3 sequence (DNA): TGTGCCAGTAGGGAGCAAGGAAATGAAAAACTGTTTTTT.

The chain joins TRBV12-3 or TRBV12-4 to TRBJ2-3; D remains unclear. V was cut by 3 bases and J by 0 bases, with 7 bases left in between. The CDR3 consists of 14 residues. The CDR3 is CASSFSSSTDTQYF. CDR3 in DNA: TGTGCCAGCAGTTTCTCCTCCAGCACAGATACGCAGTATTTT.

A few counts support this clonotype. The rearrangement uses TRBV5-8 and TRBJ2-5, with TRBD2 as a possible D gene (6 bases). The CDR3 is made up of 14 amino acids. Deletions cut 2 bases from V and 1 base from J, with 9 bases between. Per the germline V gene, CDR1 is SGHTS and CDR2 is YDEGEE. CDR3 nucleotides: TGTGCCAGCAGCTTATGGGGAGGCCAAGAGACCCAGTACTTC. Residues: CASSLWGGQETQYF.

The V call is TRBV12-3 or TRBV12-4, the J call TRBJ1-5; 8 nucleotides match TRBD1. The V gene end was trimmed by 1 base and the J gene end by 5 bases; junction bases not matched to a gene: 7. The CDR3 totals 16 residues. CDR3 region: CASSLVGQGADQPQHF. As DNA, the CDR3 is TGTGCCAGCAGTTTAGTAGGACAGGGAGCGGATCAGCCCCAGCATTTT.

This clonotype was recorded once. CDR3 protein: CARGTSLTRGWDEKLFF. CDR3 DNA sequence: TGTGCCAGAGGGACCAGTCTCACAAGGGGGTGGGATGAAAAACTGTTTTTT. J is TRBJ1-4 and V is TRBV6-2 or TRBV6-3; D is possibly TRBD1 (6 bases). CDR1 is MNHEY and CDR2 is SVGEGT in the germline V gene. CDR3 length: 17 residues. V was cut by 9 bases and J by 6 bases, with 26 bases left in between.

This clonotype was seen a few times. This chain links TRBV20-1 with TRBJ2-7, with D hard to call. V lost 0 bases and J 0 bases, leaving 9 bases between the germline ends. The length of the CDR3 is 14 residues. Germline V gene lookup returns CDR1 DFQATT and CDR2 SNEGSKA (reference sequence). In DNA, the CDR3 is TGCAGTGCTAGAGACAGAAAACTCTCCTACGAGCAGTACTTC. This translates into CSARDRKLSYEQYF.

The V gene is TRBV12-3 or TRBV12-4, the J gene TRBJ2-7; D is undetermined. CDR3 length equals 11 residues. The germline V and J ends were trimmed by 3 bases and 3 bases, with 3 bases remaining between them. In DNA form, the CDR3 reads TGTGCCAGCAGTTTTGACTACGAGCAGTACTTC. Its protein is CASSFDYEQYF.